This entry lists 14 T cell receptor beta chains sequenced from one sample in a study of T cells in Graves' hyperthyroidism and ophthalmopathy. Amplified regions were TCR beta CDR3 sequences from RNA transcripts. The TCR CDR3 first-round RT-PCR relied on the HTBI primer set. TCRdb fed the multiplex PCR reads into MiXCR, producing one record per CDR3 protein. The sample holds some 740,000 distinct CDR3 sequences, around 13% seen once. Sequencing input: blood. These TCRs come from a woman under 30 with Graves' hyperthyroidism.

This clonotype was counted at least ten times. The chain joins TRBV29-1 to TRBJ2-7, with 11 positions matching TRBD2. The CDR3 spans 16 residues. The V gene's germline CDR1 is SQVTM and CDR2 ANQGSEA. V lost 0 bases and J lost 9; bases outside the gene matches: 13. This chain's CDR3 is CSVEDTGIAGGPVQYF. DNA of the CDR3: TGCAGCGTTGAAGATACAGGGATAGCGGGAGGGCCGGTGCAGTACTTC.

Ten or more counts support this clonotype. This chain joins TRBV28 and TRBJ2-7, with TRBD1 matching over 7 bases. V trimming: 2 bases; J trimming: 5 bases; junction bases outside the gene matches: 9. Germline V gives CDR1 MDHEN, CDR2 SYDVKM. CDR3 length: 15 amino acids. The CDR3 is CASSLPGQKLHEQYF. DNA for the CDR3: TGTGCCAGCAGTTTACCGGGACAGAAGCTCCACGAGCAGTACTTC.

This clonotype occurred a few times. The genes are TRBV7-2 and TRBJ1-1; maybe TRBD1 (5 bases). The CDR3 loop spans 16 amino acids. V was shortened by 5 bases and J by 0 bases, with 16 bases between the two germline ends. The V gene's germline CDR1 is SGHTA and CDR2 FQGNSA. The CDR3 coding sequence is TGTGCCAGCAGCCCGGGCCCGGGACCGCTGAACACTGAAGCTTTCTTT. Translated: CASSPGPGPLNTEAFF.

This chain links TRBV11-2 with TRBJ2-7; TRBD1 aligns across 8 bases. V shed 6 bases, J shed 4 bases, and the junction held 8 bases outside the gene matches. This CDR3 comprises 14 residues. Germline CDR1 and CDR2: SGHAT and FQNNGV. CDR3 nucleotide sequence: TGTGCCAGCAGACCCGGGACAGGAAGATACGAGCAGTACTTC. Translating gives CASRPGTGRYEQYF.

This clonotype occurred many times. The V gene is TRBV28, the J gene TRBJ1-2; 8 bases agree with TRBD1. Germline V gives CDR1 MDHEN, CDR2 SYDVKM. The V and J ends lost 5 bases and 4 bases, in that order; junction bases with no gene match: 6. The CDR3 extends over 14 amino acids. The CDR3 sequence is CASSAPDRGYGYTF. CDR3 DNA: TGTGCCAGCAGTGCCCCCGACAGGGGCTATGGCTACACCTTC.

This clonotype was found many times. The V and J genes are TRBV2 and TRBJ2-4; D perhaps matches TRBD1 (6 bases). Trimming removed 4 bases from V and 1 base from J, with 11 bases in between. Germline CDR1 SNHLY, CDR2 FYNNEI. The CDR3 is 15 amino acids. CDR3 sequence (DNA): TGTGCCAGCAGTGGTGCAGGGGCGGCCAAAAACATTCAGTACTTC. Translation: CASSGAGAAKNIQYF.

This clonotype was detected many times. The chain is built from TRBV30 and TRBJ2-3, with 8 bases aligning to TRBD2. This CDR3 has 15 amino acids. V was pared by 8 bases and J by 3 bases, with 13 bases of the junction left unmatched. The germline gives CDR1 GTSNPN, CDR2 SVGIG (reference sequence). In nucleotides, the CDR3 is TGTGCCCGCCAAACTAGCGGCCTTGGGACAGATACGCAGTATTTT. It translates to CARQTSGLGTDTQYF. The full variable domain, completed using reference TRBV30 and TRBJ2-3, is SQTIHQWPATLVQPVGSPLSLECTVEGTSNPNLYWYRQAAGRGLQLLFYSVGIGQISSEVPQNLSASRPQDRQFILSSKKLLLSDSGFYLCARQTSGLGTDTQYFGPGTRLTVL.

The CDR3, as DNA: TGTGCCAGCAGCCCCGGGACAGGGCCAGGCTACACCTTC. Encoded protein: CASSPGTGPGYTF. The rearrangement joins TRBV7-9 to TRBJ1-2, with 9 bases identical to TRBD1. This CDR3 is 13 amino acids long. CDR1 and CDR2 (germline): SEHNR, FQNEAQ (reference sequence). V shed 5 bases and J 8 bases; nucleotides not matched to a gene: 6.

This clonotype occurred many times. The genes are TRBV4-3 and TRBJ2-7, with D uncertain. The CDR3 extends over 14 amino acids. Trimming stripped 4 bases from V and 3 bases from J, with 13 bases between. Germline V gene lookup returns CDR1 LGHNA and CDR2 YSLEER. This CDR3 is CASSLRLTGYEQYF. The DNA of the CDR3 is TGCGCCAGCAGCCTCAGGCTAACGGGCTACGAGCAGTACTTC.

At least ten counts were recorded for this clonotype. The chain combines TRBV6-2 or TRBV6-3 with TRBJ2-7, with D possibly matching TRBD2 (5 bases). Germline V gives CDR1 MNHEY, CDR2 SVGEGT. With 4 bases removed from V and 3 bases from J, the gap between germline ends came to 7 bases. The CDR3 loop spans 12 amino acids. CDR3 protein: CASSSEVYEQYF. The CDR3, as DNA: TGTGCCAGCAGTTCGGAGGTCTACGAGCAGTACTTC.

DNA of the CDR3: TGTGCCAGCGCGGACAGGGAATACGAGCAGTACTTC. It codes for CASADREYEQYF. V gene TRBV9 combines with J gene TRBJ2-7; 8 nucleotides line up with TRBD1. The junction had 4 bases not matched to a gene; V was cut back by 7 bases and J by 4 bases. The CDR3 extends over 12 amino acids. Germline V gives CDR1 SGDLS, CDR2 YYNGEE.

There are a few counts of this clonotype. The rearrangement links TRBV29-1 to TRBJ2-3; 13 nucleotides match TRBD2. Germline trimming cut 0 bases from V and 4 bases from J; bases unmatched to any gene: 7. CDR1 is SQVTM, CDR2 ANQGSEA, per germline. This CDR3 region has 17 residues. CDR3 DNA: TGCAGCGTTGAAGATCCCGGACTAGCGGGAGTGGCAGATACGCAGTATTTT. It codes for CSVEDPGLAGVADTQYF.

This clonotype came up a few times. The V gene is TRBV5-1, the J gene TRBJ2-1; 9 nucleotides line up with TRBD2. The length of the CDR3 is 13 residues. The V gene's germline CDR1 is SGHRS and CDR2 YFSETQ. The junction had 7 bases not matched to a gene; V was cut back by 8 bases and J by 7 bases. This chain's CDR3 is CASSSGSSNEQFF. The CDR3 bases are TGCGCCAGTAGTAGCGGGAGTTCTAATGAGCAGTTCTTC.

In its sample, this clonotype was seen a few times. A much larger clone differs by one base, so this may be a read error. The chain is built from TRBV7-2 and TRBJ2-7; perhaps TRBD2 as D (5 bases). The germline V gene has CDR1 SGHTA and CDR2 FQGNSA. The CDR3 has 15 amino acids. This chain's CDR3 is CARSLRGQRHYEQYF. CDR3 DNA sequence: TGTGCCAGAAGCTTACGAGGTCAGCGGCACTACGAGCAGTACTTC.